These 31 T cell receptor beta chains were sequenced from one sample in a study of cytomegalovirus exposure and HLA in healthy donors. Clones were sequenced by immunoSEQ multiplex PCR, and TCRdb holds only the in-frame ones, with some missing. The sample contains more than 60,000 clones, nearly 96% of which appear only once. Specimen: PBMCs. These receptors all stem from a woman under 30 in good health and CMV-seropositive.

The chain carries TRBV4-1 and TRBJ1-1; D unclear. The CDR3 loop spans 14 amino acids. The V gene lost 5 bases and the J gene lost 0 bases, with 10 bases spanning the gap. The germline V gene has CDR1 MGHRA and CDR2 YSYEKL. In DNA form, the CDR3 reads TGCGCCAGCAGCTTCGGGTTGATGAACACTGAAGCTTTCTTT. It translates to CASSFGLMNTEAFF.

The chain carries TRBV7-2 and TRBJ2-1; D call uncertain. V lost 0 bases and J 7 bases, leaving 4 bases between the germline ends. The length of the CDR3 is 12 residues. Germline V gene sequence: CDR1 SGHTA, CDR2 FQGNSA. CDR3 sequence: CASSLARNEQFF. In DNA, the CDR3 is TGTGCCAGCAGCTTAGCCCGGAATGAGCAGTTCTTC.

The rearrangement joins TRBV9 to TRBJ1-2; D not certain. Germline V lookup: CDR1 SGDLS, CDR2 YYNGEE. CDR3 length: 15 residues. Trimming stripped 1 base from V and 0 bases from J, with 10 bases between. The CDR3 sequence: CASSVLADANYGYTF. For the CDR3, the DNA is TGTGCCAGCAGCGTATTGGCGGATGCTAACTATGGCTACACCTTC.

The rearrangement links TRBV5-1 to TRBJ2-3, with D unresolved. V lost 0 bases and J lost 0, with 8 bases in between. CDR1 is SGHRS, CDR2 YFSETQ, per germline. This CDR3 has 15 amino acids. CDR3: CASSLDGRSTDTQYF. The CDR3 nucleotides read TGCGCCAGCAGCTTGGATGGCCGTAGCACAGATACGCAGTATTTT.

V and J are TRBV7-9 and TRBJ2-3; D might be TRBD1 (6 bases). V was pared by 2 bases and J by 3 bases, with 6 bases between. The germline gives CDR1 SEHNR, CDR2 FQNEAQ (reference sequence). The CDR3 runs 13 residues. DNA of the CDR3: TGTGCCAGCAGCTTACAGGGGACAGATACGCAGTATTTT. Protein sequence: CASSLQGTDTQYF.

V gene TRBV7-8 combines with J gene TRBJ2-3, with 11 bases fitting TRBD2. This CDR3 is 16 amino acids long. The germline CDR1 and CDR2 sequences are SGHVS and FQNEAQ. J was trimmed by 5 bases and V by 6 bases; bases with no gene match: 10. The CDR3 loop reads CASRVTGLAGGDTQYF. CDR3 sequence (DNA): TGTGCCAGCAGAGTTACAGGTCTAGCGGGAGGAGATACGCAGTATTTT. Supplemented by reference TRBV7-8 and TRBJ2-3, the full variable domain reads GAGVSQSPRYKVAKRGQDVALRCDPISGHVSLFWYQQALGQGPEFLTYFQNEAQLDKSGLPSDRFFAERPEGSVSTLKIQRTQQEDSAVYLCASRVTGLAGGDTQYFGPGTRLTVL.

This clone has a single count. The V call is TRBV29-1, the J call TRBJ2-1; D remains unclear. Germline V gene lookup returns CDR1 SQVTM and CDR2 ANQGSEA. The CDR3 extends over 15 amino acids. Trimming left V 7 bases short and J 0 bases short, with 16 bases between. CDR3 loop: CSAASGDASYNEQFF. The CDR3 nucleotides are TGCAGCGCCGCTTCGGGTGATGCCTCCTACAATGAGCAGTTCTTC.

The chain joins TRBV12-5 to TRBJ1-4, with unresolved D. V was cut by 3 bases and J by 6 bases, with 2 bases left in between. CDR1 LGHNT and CDR2 FRNRAP come from the germline V gene. The CDR3 is made up of 11 amino acids. Written as DNA, the CDR3 is TGTGCTAGTGGTTTCGATGAAAAACTGTTTTTT. Protein sequence: CASGFDEKLFF.

This clone was seen once. The chain uses TRBV4-2 and TRBJ2-2, with unresolved D. This CDR3 contains 18 residues. Trimming took off 0 bases at V and 1 base at J, with 15 bases between the two ends. CDR1 is LGHNA and CDR2 is YNFKEQ in the germline V gene. Written as DNA, the CDR3 is TGTGCCAGCAGCCAAGATAGTCTGGTCGCAATGAACACCGGGGAGCTGTTTTTT. It translates to CASSQDSLVAMNTGELFF.

This clone appeared a single time. The chain links TRBV27 to TRBJ1-2, with TRBD1 as a possible D gene (5 bases). V was clipped by 5 bases and J by 5 bases, with 15 bases between them. The CDR3 is 14 residues long. Germline CDR1 and CDR2: MNHEY and SMNVEV (reference sequence). CDR3 sequence reads: CASSPANRKYGYTF. The CDR3 nucleotides are TGTGCCAGCAGTCCCGCAAACAGGAAGTATGGCTACACCTTC.

This chain joins TRBV28 and TRBJ1-2; 9 positions agree with TRBD1. Unmatched junction bases numbered 2, after V lost 4 bases and J lost 8 bases. Germline CDR1 MDHEN, CDR2 SYDVKM. The CDR3 spans 12 residues. CDR3 sequence (DNA): TGTGCCAGCAGTTCGACAGGGGGAGGCTACACCTTC. Amino acids: CASSSTGGGYTF.

The V call is TRBV19, the J call TRBJ2-2, with 8 bases identical to TRBD2. The CDR3 runs to 16 residues. J gave up 5 bases and V 3 bases, and 8 bases lay outside the gene matches. Per germline, CDR1 LNHDA and CDR2 SQIVND (reference sequence). The CDR3 region is CASSMSHGRGTGELFF. CDR3 nucleotide sequence: TGTGCCAGTAGTATGTCGCACGGGAGGGGGACCGGGGAGCTGTTTTTT.

The chain links TRBV6-6 to TRBJ1-4, with 7 bases identical to TRBD1. The CDR3 is 15 residues long. The germline V gene has CDR1 MNHNY and CDR2 SVGAGI (reference sequence). J lost 6 bases, V lost 7 bases, and 11 bases had no gene match. Here the CDR3 DNA reads TGTGCCAGCAATCCCCAGCTAGGACAGGATGAAAAACTGTTTTTT. Amino acid sequence: CASNPQLGQDEKLFF.

The table lists this clone with a count of one. The chain is built from TRBV4-1 and TRBJ1-2, with D possibly TRBD1 on 6 matching bases. Trimming took off 0 bases at V and 6 bases at J, with 8 bases between the two ends. Germline assignment: CDR1 MGHRA and CDR2 YSYEKL. The length of the CDR3 is 13 residues. The CDR3 region is CASSQDEGDGYTF. The CDR3 nucleotides are TGCGCCAGCAGCCAAGATGAGGGGGATGGCTACACCTTC.

The rearrangement joins TRBV19 to TRBJ1-2; D gene uncertain. The CDR3 loop spans 14 amino acids. V was trimmed by 7 bases and J by 2 bases, leaving 14 bases between them. Germline CDR1 LNHDA, CDR2 SQIVND (reference sequence). This CDR3 reads CASIRKRGNYGYTF. The CDR3 DNA sequence: TGTGCCAGTATACGAAAGAGAGGAAACTATGGCTACACCTTC. Looking up the rest from reference TRBV19 and TRBJ1-2 gives the full variable domain: DGGITQSPKYLFRKEGQNVTLSCEQNLNHDAMYWYRQDPGQGLRLIYYSQIVNDFQKGDIAEGYSVSREKKESFPLTVTSAQKNPTAFYLCASIRKRGNYGYTFGSGTRLTVV.

J is TRBJ2-6 and V is TRBV28; D is possibly TRBD2 (6 bases). CDR3 size: 15 residues. Germline V gives CDR1 MDHEN, CDR2 SYDVKM. The germline V and J ends were trimmed by 3 bases and 1 base, with 7 bases remaining between them. The CDR3 coding sequence is TGTGCCAGCAGTTTTCGGGGGTCTGGGGCCAACGTCCTGACTTTC. It is translated as CASSFRGSGANVLTF. The full variable domain, completed using reference TRBV28 and TRBJ2-6, is DVKVTQSSRYLVKRTGEKVFLECVQDMDHENMFWYRQDPGLGLRLIYFSYDVKMKEKGDIPEGYSVSREKKERFSLILESASTNQTSMYLCASSFRGSGANVLTFGAGSRLTVL.

The chain combines TRBV6-4 with TRBJ2-3; possibly TRBD2 for D (6 bases). Germline loops: CDR1 MRHNA, CDR2 SNTAGT. The V end was cut by 6 bases, the J end by 0 bases, with 13 bases between. The CDR3 runs 15 residues. The CDR3: CASSKEGGSTDTQYF. The DNA of the CDR3 is TGTGCCAGCAGCAAAGAGGGAGGAAGCACAGATACGCAGTATTTT.

This chain connects TRBV6-5 to TRBJ2-7; 10 nucleotides match TRBD2. Germline values: CDR1 MNHEY, CDR2 SVGAGI. The J segment lost 4 bases and the V segment lost 7 bases, leaving 4 bases of the junction unmatched. The CDR3 extends over 13 amino acids. CDR3 sequence: CASNQREGYEQYF. For the CDR3, the DNA is TGTGCCAGCAATCAGCGGGAGGGATACGAGCAGTACTTC.

The rearrangement joins TRBV19 to TRBJ1-1, with D tentatively TRBD1 (6 bases). This CDR3 region has 14 residues. Germline V gene lookup returns CDR1 LNHDA and CDR2 SQIVND (reference sequence). Trimming shortened V by 6 bases and J by 4 bases, and 15 bases separated the two germline ends. The CDR3 reads CASSDLTGRTEAFF. The CDR3 DNA reads TGTGCCAGTAGCGACCTCACAGGGCGCACTGAAGCTTTCTTT.

This clone occurred once. The chain is built from TRBV27 and TRBJ2-2; D possibly corresponds to TRBD1 (6 bases). The CDR3 has 14 residues. The V and J ends lost 9 bases and 2 bases respectively, with 13 bases between them. The germline CDR1 and CDR2 sequences are MNHEY and SMNVEV (reference sequence). The CDR3 here is CASQRDTNTGELFF. CDR3 nucleotides: TGTGCCAGTCAGAGGGACACCAACACCGGGGAGCTGTTTTTT.

The chain recombines TRBV28 with TRBJ2-7; 8 bases map to TRBD2. Germline V lookup: CDR1 MDHEN, CDR2 SYDVKM. J gave up 4 bases and V 6 bases, and 11 bases lay outside the gene matches. This CDR3 spans 15 amino acids. CDR3 region: CASSRWGSGMYEQYF. The CDR3, as DNA: TGTGCCAGCAGCCGCTGGGGTAGCGGGATGTACGAGCAGTACTTC.

The rearrangement joins TRBV5-1 to TRBJ1-2; 8 bases fit TRBD1. This CDR3 is built from 16 residues. The V segment lost 4 bases and the J segment 3 bases; nucleotides outside the gene matches: 11. Germline V gene data show CDR1 as SGHRS and CDR2 as YFSETQ. CDR3 sequence: CASSPRQDREHYGYTF. CDR3 nucleotide sequence: TGCGCCAGCAGCCCCAGACAGGACAGGGAACACTATGGCTACACCTTC.

The gene calls are TRBV4-3 and TRBJ1-1; D perhaps matches TRBD1 (5 bases). The CDR3 is 13 amino acids. The V end lost 3 bases, the J end lost 6 bases, and 11 bases lay between the germline ends. Germline values: CDR1 LGHNA, CDR2 YSLEER. CDR3 in DNA: TGCGCCAGCAGCCATGGCGGGGGGTCTGAAGCTTTCTTT. Translation: CASSHGGGSEAFF.

This sequence joins TRBV2 and TRBJ2-7; 11 bases fit TRBD2. The CDR3 loop spans 15 amino acids. Unmatched junction bases numbered 3, after V lost 2 bases and J lost 3 bases. Germline CDR1 and CDR2: SNHLY and FYNNEI. The CDR3, as DNA: TGTGCCAGCAGTGAAAGAGGGACTAGCGGCTACGAGCAGTACTTC. Its protein product is CASSERGTSGYEQYF.

The V call is TRBV19, the J call TRBJ2-5; 7 bases agree with TRBD1. There are 15 residues in the CDR3. Germline CDR1 and CDR2: LNHDA and SQIVND (reference sequence). V shed 8 bases and J 5 bases; nucleotides not matched to a gene: 14. CDR3 region: CASGNRGTLPETQYF. In nucleotides, the CDR3 is TGTGCCAGTGGTAACAGGGGAACCCTCCCTGAGACCCAGTACTTC.

The V and J genes are TRBV28 and TRBJ1-5; tentatively, D is TRBD1 (5 bases). This CDR3 spans 13 amino acids. In germline, CDR1 is MDHEN, CDR2 SYDVKM. V was clipped by 2 bases and J by 6 bases, with 8 bases between them. CDR3 loop: CASSLRGPQPQHF. The CDR3 DNA sequence: TGTGCCAGCAGTTTAAGGGGTCCTCAGCCCCAGCATTTT.

J is TRBJ1-2 and V is TRBV9, with TRBD1 identical over 8 bases. Germline trimming cut 6 bases from V and 8 bases from J; bases unmatched to any gene: 12. The CDR3 length is 14 residues. Germline assignment: CDR1 SGDLS and CDR2 YYNGEE. CDR3 loop: CASNLKPGGKGYTF. The CDR3 coding sequence is TGTGCCAGCAACCTCAAGCCAGGGGGCAAGGGCTACACCTTC.

V is TRBV14 and J is TRBJ2-5; 7 bases line up with TRBD2. J lost 2 bases, V lost 4 bases, and 19 bases had no gene match. This CDR3 is built from 19 residues. The germline V gene encodes CDR1 SGHDN and CDR2 FVKESK. In DNA form, the CDR3 reads TGTGCCAGCAGCCGTCCCCCCCGACTAAGCGGGATGCGGCAAGAGACCCAGTACTTC. Protein product: CASSRPPRLSGMRQETQYF.

The chain links TRBV5-4 to TRBJ1-3, with D possibly being TRBD1 (6 bases). V lost 5 bases to trimming and J lost 4 bases, with 13 bases between them. Germline V CDR1 and CDR2: SGHNT, YYREEE (reference sequence). The CDR3 sequence is 14 residues long. The CDR3 coding sequence is TGTGCCAGCAGTTATGGGACACTGGGAAACACCATATATTTT. The encoded protein is CASSYGTLGNTIYF.

This chain connects TRBV7-8 to TRBJ2-7; no definite D call. The CDR3 has 13 amino acids. Germline-derived CDR1 and CDR2 are SGHVS and FQNEAQ. The ends were cut back, 1 base at V and 4 bases at J, with 8 bases in the middle. CDR3 sequence (DNA): TGTGCCAGCAGCTTAGAAGTCAGTTACGAGCAGTACTTC. Amino acid sequence: CASSLEVSYEQYF.

CDR3 in amino acids: CAWKRAGNTIYF. The DNA for the CDR3 is TGTGCCTGGAAAAGAGCTGGAAACACCATATATTTT. The chain carries TRBV30 and TRBJ1-3, with D unresolved. V was clipped by 4 bases and J by 2 bases, with 6 bases between them. Per the germline V gene, CDR1 is GTSNPN and CDR2 is SVGIG (reference sequence). This CDR3 is 12 amino acids long.